A selection of T cell receptor beta chains follows, all from one sample in a study of shared T cell receptors in the human thymus. Assay used: immunoSEQ multiplex PCR; TCRdb lists only in-frame clones, some missing. The table shows hundreds of thousands of clones, with around 87% occurring only once. The same sample was also studied in work on human thymus T cells.

The source material was thymocytes. These TCRs come from a boy in the first two years of life with a congenital heart defect. Both conserved end residues are part of each CDR3. D genes are given only for firm matches. Not all rows give a size; the values are once, few, many and, for expanded clones, a class.

NA,TRBV5-6,TRBJ2-7,NA,CASKPGRYEQYF,TGTGCCAGCAAGCCGGGGAGGTACGAGCAGTACTTC
NA,TRBV4-3,TRBJ2-1,NA,CASSQGVYNEQFF,TGCGCCAGCAGCCAAGGCGTTTACAATGAGCAGTTCTTC
once,TRBV5-8,TRBJ2-7,NA,CASSPSDEQYF,TGTGCCAGCAGCCCTAGTGACGAGCAGTACTTC
NA,TRBV11-2,TRBJ1-2,TRBD1,CASSRDRGRRGYGYTF,TGTGCCAGCAGCCGGGACAGGGGGCGCCGGGGGTATGGCTACACCTTC
NA,TRBV7-2,TRBJ1-4,TRBD1,CASSTYRGLNEKLFF,TGTGCCAGCAGCACCTACAGGGGGCTTAATGAAAAACTGTTTTTT
NA,TRBV6-1,TRBJ2-7,NA,CASSEERTYEQYF,TGTGCCAGCAGTGAAGAGCGAACCTACGAGCAGTACTTC
NA,TRBV9,TRBJ1-2,NA,CASSVATRPGAGINGYTF,TGTGCCAGCAGCGTAGCTACTCGACCTGGTGCGGGGATTAATGGCTACACCTTC
NA,TRBV5-4,TRBJ1-1,NA,CASRLLDGGSNTEAFF,TGTGCCAGCAGGCTACTCGACGGGGGGTCGAACACTGAAGCTTTCTTT
NA,TRBV28,TRBJ1-5,NA,CASTYRAHQPQHF,TGTGCCAGCACATACAGGGCGCATCAGCCCCAGCATTTT
NA,TRBV5-1,TRBJ2-7,TRBD1,CASSLAERDRGLYEQYF,TGCGCCAGCAGCTTGGCGGAGCGGGACAGGGGTCTCTACGAGCAGTACTTC
NA,TRBV7-6,TRBJ2-5,NA,CASSLRPGQETQYF,TGTGCCAGCAGCTTAAGGCCAGGGCAAGAGACCCAGTACTTC
NA,TRBV25-1,TRBJ2-1,NA,CASSESPLGFEQFF,TGTGCCAGCAGTGAATCACCATTGGGCTTTGAGCAGTTCTTC
NA,TRBV19,TRBJ2-7,TRBD2,CASSKNPTSGSFHYEQYF,TGTGCCAGTAGTAAAAACCCAACTAGCGGGAGTTTCCATTACGAGCAGTACTTC
NA,TRBV7-2,TRBJ2-7,NA,CASSLVGVYEQYF,TGTGCCAGCAGCTTAGTAGGGGTCTACGAGCAGTACTTC
NA,TRBV6-5,TRBJ1-5,NA,CASSKEGGGNQPQHF,TGTGCCAGCAGTAAAGAGGGGGGGGGCAATCAGCCCCAGCATTTT
once,TRBV7-4,TRBJ2-2,NA,CASSVTGPQKNNTGELFF,TGTGCCAGCAGCGTAACAGGACCCCAGAAAAATAACACCGGGGAGCTGTTTTTT
once,TRBV5-1,TRBJ2-7,TRBD1,CASSLVGQGAYEQYF,TGCGCCAGCAGCTTGGTGGGACAGGGGGCCTACGAGCAGTACTTC
NA,TRBV5-1,TRBJ2-1,NA,CASSFWRGDNEQFF,TGCGCCAGCAGCTTTTGGAGGGGCGACAATGAGCAGTTCTTC
NA,TRBV19,TRBJ2-7,TRBD2,CASSTSGLVYEQYF,TGTGCCAGTAGTACATCGGGACTAGTCTACGAGCAGTACTTC
NA,TRBV27,TRBJ1-4,NA,CASSLRPNRVLAEKLFF,TGTGCCAGCAGTTTGCGACCAAACAGGGTCTTGGCTGAAAAACTGTTTTTT
NA,TRBV5-1,TRBJ1-1,NA,CASSLVSGLGTEAFF,TGCGCCAGCAGCTTGGTTTCAGGTTTGGGCACTGAAGCTTTCTTT
NA,TRBV5-6,TRBJ2-7,NA,CASSRVGVNEQYF,TGTGCCAGCAGCCGAGTGGGAGTAAACGAGCAGTACTTC
once,TRBV5-1,TRBJ2-3,TRBD2,CASTYSPPGLASADTQYF,TGCGCCAGCACTTATTCTCCCCCGGGACTAGCGAGTGCAGATACGCAGTATTTT
NA,TRBV18,TRBJ2-7,TRBD1,CASSPHRDRVYEQYF,TGTGCCAGCTCACCACACCGGGACAGGGTCTACGAGCAGTACTTC